The 9 T cell receptor beta chains given below trace back to one sample, sequenced in a study of cytomegalovirus exposure and HLA in healthy donors (dated 2017 in TCRdb). Libraries came from the immunoSEQ multiplex PCR assay. The multiplex PCR relied on a mix of 60 forward primers for TCR Vbeta segments and 13 reverse primers for TCR Jbeta segments. TCRdb limited this immuneACCESS table to in-frame rearrangements with V and J called. A share of clones is missing; checked studies link under half to unresolved V genes, and the rest is unexplained. Present in this sample are over 150,000 clones, around 80% of which were seen just once. The ten largest clones take up approximately 2% of the sample. Sequenced material: PBMCs. The source is a woman aged 25 to 45 in good health and CMV-seronegative.

The genes are TRBV19 and TRBJ2-1; 10 nucleotides match TRBD2. V shed 7 bases and J 9 bases; nucleotides not matched to a gene: 9. Germline lookup yields CDR1 LNHDA and CDR2 SQIVND (reference sequence). The CDR3 totals 14 residues. The CDR3 loop reads CASNRLAGAGEQFF. DNA of the CDR3: TGTGCCAGTAACCGGCTAGCGGGAGCTGGTGAGCAGTTCTTC.

The CDR3 loop is CAISESLGEGQGIGSTDTQYF. CDR3 bases: TGTGCCATCAGTGAGTCGTTGGGCGAGGGACAGGGGATTGGGAGCACAGATACGCAGTATTTT. V and J are TRBV10-3 and TRBJ2-3; 10 bases fit TRBD1. The germline V gene has CDR1 ENHRY and CDR2 SYGVKD. The CDR3 runs to 21 residues. With 0 bases clipped from V and 0 bases from J, the junction kept 15 bases outside the gene matches.

This sequence joins TRBV7-3 and TRBJ2-7; 10 bases are shared with TRBD2. Trimming took 6 bases from V and 6 from J; bases not matched to a gene: 11. Germline V gives CDR1 SGHTA, CDR2 FQGTGA. The CDR3 spans 15 residues. CDR3: CASSRNSGLASEQYF. The CDR3 DNA reads as TGTGCCAGCAGTCGCAACTCGGGACTAGCGAGCGAGCAGTACTTC.

The chain recombines TRBV7-2 with TRBJ2-5; tentatively, D is TRBD1 (5 bases). The DNA end lines up better with TRBJ2-7; the J call may be wrong. Germline V gene lookup returns CDR1 SGHTA and CDR2 FQGNSA. The CDR3 length is 14 residues. The CDR3 DNA follows: TGTGCCAGCAGCTTATTCCCAGGGAACTACGAGCAGTACTTC. This codes for CASSLFPGNYEQYF.

As regards this clone: At one of its ends the junction is not consistent with the germline gene, which may arise from a read error. The chain carries TRBV6-1 and TRBJ2-4, with D perhaps TRBD2 (6 bases). The CDR3 contains 18 residues. Germline-derived CDR1 and CDR2 are MNHNS and SASEGT. As DNA, the CDR3 is TGTGCCAGCAGTGAAGCGCCGTCGGGGGTGAGGGCCAAAAACAGTCAGTACTTC. It encodes CASSEAPSGVRAKNSQYF.

The gene calls are TRBV19 and TRBJ2-7; D is perhaps TRBD1 (7 bases). The CDR3 contains 16 residues. Between the trimmed V and J ends, which lost 0 bases and 2 bases, there was a span of 14 bases. Germline CDR1 is LNHDA and CDR2 is SQIVND (reference sequence). CDR3 protein: CASSIEGGTEAYEQYF. CDR3 bases: TGTGCCAGTAGTATAGAAGGGGGGACAGAGGCCTACGAGCAGTACTTC.

V gene TRBV18 combines with J gene TRBJ2-7; 10 positions agree with TRBD2. The CDR3 is 14 amino acids. Germline lookup yields CDR1 KGHSH and CDR2 LQKENI. Unmatched junction bases numbered 2, after V lost 1 base and J lost 5 bases. CDR3 bases: TGTGCCAGCTCACCACTAGCGGGAGGAGACGAGCAGTACTTC. As protein: CASSPLAGGDEQYF.

This rearrangement joins TRBV7-9 to TRBJ2-2; TRBD2 aligns across 8 bases. Germline loops: CDR1 SEHNR, CDR2 FQNEAQ (reference sequence). The CDR3 is 15 residues long. V was clipped by 6 bases and J by 4 bases; unmatched bases: 7. The CDR3 DNA is TGTGCCAGCAGACTAGCGGACGCCTCCACCGGGGAGCTGTTTTTT. Amino acids: CASRLADASTGELFF.

The CDR3 here is CASSSWTNGPVQSIYGYTF. The CDR3 bases are TGTGCCAGCAGTTCTTGGACAAACGGCCCAGTCCAGTCTATTTATGGCTACACCTTC. The J gene is TRBJ1-2, the V gene TRBV27; TRBD1 is a possible D gene (5 bases). This CDR3 has 19 residues. In germline, CDR1 is MNHEY, CDR2 SMNVEV (reference sequence). With 4 bases removed from V and 5 bases from J, the gap between germline ends came to 29 bases.